This T cell receptor (beta chain) was found in a study of T cell responses to AZD1222 COVID-19 vaccine. Study-level points and caveats: With two AZD1222 doses given, Spike-specific TCR breadth and depth both rose. Samples come after the peak T cell response, not at day 14.

Using immunoSEQ multiplex PCR, the repertoire was profiled, and TCRdb retains in-frame clones only, with some absent. Among tens of thousands of clones listed, 65% to 85% were seen once. Turning to this clone: Its specificity is not known.

The starting material was peripheral blood, obtained 28 days after the second AZD1222 dose. This sequence originates from an adult who received the AZD1222 COVID-19 vaccine.

Here the CDR3 DNA reads TGCAGCGTAAGACAGGGGGCGGTTGACTCTGAAGCTTTCTTT. Translated, it gives CSVRQGAVDSEAFF. The chain has TRBV29-1 and TRBJ1-1; TRBD1 matches 10 bases. In germline, CDR1 is SQVTM, CDR2 ANQGSEA. This CDR3 is 14 amino acids long. The V and J ends lost 6 bases and 6 bases, in that order; junction bases with no gene match: 10.